This T cell receptor (beta chain) was recorded in a study of neoadjuvant anti-PD-1 for oral cavity cancer. Study-wide background: Around day 43, patients without progression received a fourth nivolumab dose before surgery.

TCRdb keeps only in-frame clones here, not all; method: immunoSEQ multiplex PCR. The sample carries about 72,000 clones, around 83% recorded once. The germline gives CDR1 MGHRA, CDR2 YSYEKL. J lost 0 bases, V lost 4 bases, and 5 bases had no gene match. CDR3 length: 15 amino acids. Patients were newly diagnosed with stage II-IVA oral cavity squamous cell carcinoma without prior systemic or radiation treatment. This TCR derives from a person between 40 and 85 years old with oral cavity squamous cell carcinoma. The V gene is TRBV4-1, the J gene TRBJ2-7; TRBD1 matches 8 bases. Sample: PBMCs, taken before nivolumab (anti-PD-1) treatment. The CDR3 coding sequence is TGCGCCAGCAGCCTAGGGACAGGTACCTCCTACGAGCAGTACTTC. Its protein product is CASSLGTGTSYEQYF.